Below, 17 T cell receptor beta chains from the same sample are listed, as sequenced in a study of T cells in Graves' hyperthyroidism and ophthalmopathy. Using RNA transcripts as the source, TCR beta CDR3 regions were amplified. HTBI primers were used for first-round RT-PCR of the TCR CDR3. Using its own MiXCR run on the multiplex PCR reads, TCRdb lists one record per CDR3 protein. The repertoire includes some 400,000 distinct CDR3 sequences, around 13% of them detected once, and 9.5% to 12% sits in the top ten. Sequenced material: blood. Receptors originate from a woman aged 60-75 years with Graves' hyperthyroidism.

This clonotype was picked up many times. The V gene is TRBV19, the J gene TRBJ2-3, with 11 nucleotides matching TRBD1. From germline, CDR1 is LNHDA and CDR2 SQIVND (reference sequence). J was trimmed by 4 bases and V by 6 bases; bases with no gene match: 9. CDR3 length: 16 amino acids. The CDR3 DNA follows: TGTGCCAGTAGCCAACCGGGACAGGGGGGATCAGATACGCAGTATTTT. Translation gives CASSQPGQGGSDTQYF.

This clonotype was found many times. V and J are TRBV12-3 or TRBV12-4 and TRBJ2-1; D gene unclear. Trimming pared 3 bases from V and 8 bases from J, leaving 11 bases between. The length of the CDR3 is 13 residues. Here the CDR3 reads CASSFAARDEQFF. The CDR3 DNA reads as TGTGCCAGCAGTTTTGCGGCTCGGGATGAGCAGTTCTTC.

This clonotype was found many times. The chain links TRBV7-3 to TRBJ2-1, with 13 bases matching TRBD2. The J segment lost 5 bases and the V segment lost 5 bases, leaving 6 bases of the junction unmatched. This CDR3 contains 16 residues. Germline-derived CDR1 and CDR2 are SGHTA and FQGTGA. DNA for the CDR3: TGTGCCAGCAGCCCGCAAGGACTAGCGGGAGACAATGAGCAGTTCTTC. Translating it yields CASSPQGLAGDNEQFF.

At least ten counts were recorded for this clonotype. The chain joins TRBV6-1 to TRBJ1-4, with D hard to call. Trimming stripped 5 bases from V and 3 bases from J, with 10 bases between. The length of the CDR3 is 14 residues. The germline CDR1 and CDR2 sequences are MNHNS and SASEGT. CDR3 nucleotides: TGTGCCAGCAGTACCACTAGAGCTAATGAAAAACTGTTTTTT. Protein: CASSTTRANEKLFF.

The rearrangement links TRBV19 to TRBJ2-1, with 7 bases fitting TRBD2. V trimming: 1 base; J trimming: 7 bases; junction bases outside the gene matches: 7. CDR1 is LNHDA and CDR2 is SQIVND in the germline V gene (reference sequence). The CDR3 sequence is 15 residues long. CDR3 DNA sequence: TGTGCCAGTAGTATAGGGACTAGAGGCAGGAATGAGCAGTTCTTC. It translates to CASSIGTRGRNEQFF.

This clonotype was seen only once. This may stem from a read error, because a much larger clone lies one nucleotide away. J is TRBJ2-3 and V is TRBV3-1; weak D call: TRBD2 (6 bases). The CDR3 runs to 17 residues. Trimming stripped 7 bases from V and 1 base from J, with 21 bases between. Per the germline V gene, CDR1 is LGHDT and CDR2 is YNNKEL (reference sequence). CDR3 nucleotide sequence: TGTGCCAGCACCCCATGGGCGACGGGAGCGGGCACAGATACGCAGTATTTT. It codes for CASTPWATGAGTDTQYF.

This clonotype was counted ten times or more. This chain connects TRBV6-1 to TRBJ1-1; a weak D match, TRBD1 (5 bases). V was clipped by 7 bases and J by 1 base, with 10 bases between them. The CDR3 sequence is 13 residues long. Germline CDR1 is MNHNS and CDR2 is SASEGT. The CDR3 bases are TGTGCCAGCATAAGGGACGGGAACACTGAAGCTTTCTTT. Translating gives CASIRDGNTEAFF.

This clonotype was observed many times. This rearrangement joins TRBV7-2 to TRBJ2-7, with 8 positions matching TRBD1. The CDR3 runs 16 residues. V shed 5 bases and J 1 base; nucleotides not matched to a gene: 10. From germline, CDR1 is SGHTA and CDR2 FQGNSA. The CDR3 DNA sequence: TGTGCCAGCAGCAAAACCGGGACAGGTGGTTCCTACGAGCAGTACTTC. Translating it yields CASSKTGTGGSYEQYF.

Of note for this clonotype: One junction end disagrees with the germline gene, perhaps due to a read error. The V and J genes are TRBV20-1 and TRBJ2-7; D assignment may be TRBD1 or TRBD2 (6 bases each). The germline V gene has CDR1 DFQATT and CDR2 SNEGSKA (reference sequence). This CDR3 region has 14 residues. CDR3 in amino acids: CSARSGAQAYEQCF. The CDR3 nucleotides read TGCAGTGCTAGATCGGGGGCGCAGGCGTACGAGCAGTGCTTC.

Many counts were recorded for this clonotype. The chain couples TRBV3-1 to TRBJ2-7; a weak D match, TRBD1 (6 bases). The V and J ends lost 4 bases and 7 bases respectively, with 11 bases between them. The germline V gene has CDR1 LGHDT and CDR2 YNNKEL (reference sequence). The CDR3 sequence is 12 residues long. The CDR3 here is CASSLQGPEQYF. DNA for the CDR3: TGTGCCAGCAGCCTGCAGGGGCCTGAGCAGTACTTC.

This clonotype was counted many times. The chain recombines TRBV27 with TRBJ2-7; D is ambiguous. The germline V gene has CDR1 MNHEY and CDR2 SMNVEV (reference sequence). There are 15 residues in the CDR3. V dropped 0 bases and J dropped 0 bases, with 9 bases sitting between them. The CDR3 region is CASSLSPGSSYEQYF. The CDR3 DNA is TGTGCCAGCAGTTTATCCCCGGGTAGCTCCTACGAGCAGTACTTC.

V gene TRBV3-1 combines with J gene TRBJ2-1; D possibly corresponds to TRBD2 (5 bases). V lost 4 bases to trimming and J lost 6 bases, with 16 bases between them. The V gene's germline CDR1 is LGHDT and CDR2 YNNKEL (reference sequence). The length of the CDR3 is 15 residues. The CDR3 protein is CASSPFSSLANEQFF. The CDR3 nucleotides read TGTGCCAGCAGCCCCTTCTCTAGTCTAGCCAATGAGCAGTTCTTC.

This clonotype has a count of ten or more. This chain links TRBV12-3 or TRBV12-4 with TRBJ2-3; no definite D call. Trimming took 1 base from V and 4 from J, leaving 9 bases between them. The CDR3 extends over 14 amino acids. The CDR3 nucleotides are TGTGCCAGCAGTTTAGGCCAGAATTCAGATACGCAGTATTTT. Translating gives CASSLGQNSDTQYF.

This clonotype has more than one count but fewer than ten. The gene calls are TRBV24-1 and TRBJ2-1; 7 nucleotides line up with TRBD2. The junction had 9 bases not matched to a gene; V was cut back by 3 bases and J by 8 bases. CDR1 and CDR2 (germline): KGHDR, SFDVKD. This CDR3 has 15 amino acids. The CDR3 DNA reads as TGTGCCACCAGTGATCTAGCGGCGGGTAGCGATGAGCAGTTCTTC. It specifies CATSDLAAGSDEQFF.

This clonotype was observed at least ten times. The chain combines TRBV5-1 with TRBJ2-7; D tentatively fits TRBD1 or TRBD2 (5 bases each). This CDR3 comprises 12 residues. The germline CDR1 and CDR2 sequences are SGHRS and YFSETQ. Trimming removed 6 bases at V and 6 bases at J, with 13 bases between. The CDR3 sequence: CASTRDGPEQYF. The CDR3 region has the DNA TGCGCCAGCACCAGGGACGGACCCGAGCAGTACTTC.

This clonotype was found many times. The rearrangement links TRBV7-2 to TRBJ2-3; 8 positions agree with TRBD2. Germline-derived CDR1 and CDR2 are SGHTA and FQGNSA. V was clipped by 5 bases and J by 0 bases; unmatched bases: 10. The CDR3 has 17 residues. The CDR3 region is CASSILAGSRSTDTQYF. Here the CDR3 DNA reads TGTGCCAGCAGCATATTAGCGGGGTCGCGTAGCACAGATACGCAGTATTTT.

For this clonotype: A much larger clonotype is one base distant, so this may be a read error. CDR3 sequence reads: CGAGQRITEAFF. The DNA for the CDR3 is TGCGGTGCGGGACAGAGGATCACTGAAGCTTTCTTT. This sequence joins TRBV20-1 and TRBJ1-1; 7 nucleotides match TRBD1. The germline gives CDR1 DFQATT, CDR2 SNEGSKA (reference sequence). This CDR3 spans 12 amino acids.